This T cell receptor beta chain was captured by sequencing in a study of PD-1 blockade in classical Hodgkin lymphoma (dated by TCRdb to between 2020 and 2021). Notes on the research overall: Nivolumab dosing was 3 mg/kg intravenously every 2 weeks, continuing until either disease progression or unacceptable toxicity. A peripheral blood immune signature of response to PD-1 blockade in classical Hodgkin lymphoma was defined using TCR beta sequencing and CyTOF.

Genomic DNA was isolated using the Qiagen DNeasy kit from unsorted PBMCs as well as from negatively selected CD4+ and CD8+ fractions. Amplification of TCR beta CDR3 regions was done by immunoSEQ multiplex PCR with primers that anneal to V and J segments. A synthetic immune receptor repertoire was used to minimize amplification bias, and any remaining bias was removed computationally after sequencing. Processing in the source paper ran as follows. Custom Python scripts were used to quantify repertoire diversity as the Shannon entropy index. The unsorted, CD4+ and CD8+ repertoires were each analyzed separately, with the exception of combined analyses, where CD4+ and CD8+ sequences were merged in silico. Clonal expansion was defined as a frequency increase of at least 2-fold after treatment compared with C1D1, and clones undetected at baseline were assigned a pseudocount of 0.5. Singleton clones were defined as clones with 0 or 1 copy at C1D1, and non-singleton clones were defined as clones with 2 or more copies. Clones expanded in unsorted samples were annotated as CD4+, CD8+ or unknown by matching protein sequences in sorted samples from the same patient. Wilcoxon tests on paired samples were used to test changes in diversity from C1D1 to C4D1. The table was pulled from immuneACCESS by TCRdb, which kept in-frame rearrangements only. Such tables lose some clones; where checked, under half of the loss comes from unresolved V genes, and the rest has no known cause. That table is the source of V, J and clone size, and D and trimming were worked out from the DNA. Counted in this sample were 50,000 to 75,000 clones; around 89% of them appeared once. Together, the top ten hold 15% of the sample.

The time point label, as the study defines it: cycle 1 day 1 (C1D1), immediately before nivolumab initiation. All trial patients had relapsed after autologous stem cell transplantation, with cohorts A, B and C differing in prior brentuximab vedotin exposure. The trial cohort included fewer than 60 patients with relapsed/refractory classical Hodgkin lymphoma, and each patient had a best overall response of complete response, partial response or progressive disease. Trial patients were treated with single-agent nivolumab in the multi-cohort phase II CheckMate 205 trial. An independent review committee assessed best overall response using the 2007 International Working Group response criteria. Trial PBMCs were collected just before the start of nivolumab (C1D1) and during therapy at cycle 2 day 1 and cycle 4 day 1. Peripheral blood was collected in 8 mL Vacutainer Cell Preparation Tubes, from which PBMCs were isolated by centrifugation and then cryopreserved.

With regard to this clone: The clone's antigen remains unknown. No base qualities exist here, and no much larger clone lies one base off it.

The CDR3 goes from the cysteine to the phenylalanine over 15 residues. Kept here is only the CDR3 DNA, which spans 45 bases and is read in frame from base 1. For CDR1 and CDR2, the germline V gene lists SNHLY and FYNNEI. The V end loses 4 bases and the J end loses 4 bases, and a stretch of 14 bases separates them. General conclusions and limits of the study: By C4D1, a significant rise was seen in CD4+ TCR diversity but not in CD8+ TCR diversity (p=0.0027 vs p=0.16), and the rise was most apparent among complete responders (p=0.02). Trial patients achieving complete response had baseline diversity similar to newly diagnosed patients, whereas partial responders and progressors had significantly lower diversity. The study was restricted to a single clinical trial cohort, and the causes of repertoire differences, possibly disease activity or prior therapy, were left undefined. Newly diagnosed patients were reported to have lower baseline TCR diversity than healthy donors, and relapsed/refractory patients were reported to have lower baseline TCR diversity still. Lower diversity was seen in patients whose nivolumab began less than 1 year after ASCT, and these patients were left out of later analyses so that immune reconstitution would not confound the results.

This TCR came from a human donor with classical Hodgkin lymphoma. This material consisted of peripheral blood mononuclear cells (PBMCs), taken at baseline. The chain employs TRBV2 and TRBJ1-3; 5 matching bases give a weak D call of TRBD1. The DNA sequence follows: TGTGCCAGCAGTGGCACCGGGACGGAAGGAAACACCATATATTTT. Its protein reads: CASSGTGTEGNTIYF. The full variable domain, completed from the reference TRBV2 and TRBJ1-3 proteins outside the CDR3, reads EPEVTQTPSHQVTQMGQEVILRCVPISNHLYFYWYRQILGQKVEFLVSFYNNEISEKSEIFDDQFSVERPDGSNFTLKIRSTKLEDSAMYFCASSGTGTEGNTIYFGEGSWLTVV.